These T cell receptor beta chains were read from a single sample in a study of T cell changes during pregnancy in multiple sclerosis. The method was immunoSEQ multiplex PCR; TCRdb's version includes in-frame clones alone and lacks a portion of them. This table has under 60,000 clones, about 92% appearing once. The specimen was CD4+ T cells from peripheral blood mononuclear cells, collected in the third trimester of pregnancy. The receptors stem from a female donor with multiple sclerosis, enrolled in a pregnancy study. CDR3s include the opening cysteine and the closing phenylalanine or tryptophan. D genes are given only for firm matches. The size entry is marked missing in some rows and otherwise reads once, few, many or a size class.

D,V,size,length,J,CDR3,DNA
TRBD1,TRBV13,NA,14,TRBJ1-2,CASSLWTGTYGYTF,TGTGCCAGCAGCCTATGGACAGGGACCTATGGCTACACCTTC
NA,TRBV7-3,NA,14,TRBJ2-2,CASSSGILTGELFF,TGTGCCAGCAGCTCTGGAATACTAACCGGGGAGCTGTTTTTT
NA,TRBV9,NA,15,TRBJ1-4,CASSVESGGTEKLFF,TGTGCCAGCAGCGTAGAGTCCGGGGGGACTGAAAAACTGTTTTTT
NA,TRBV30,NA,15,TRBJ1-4,CAWSGGASFGEKLFF,TGTGCCTGGAGTGGAGGTGCCAGCTTCGGTGAAAAACTGTTTTTT
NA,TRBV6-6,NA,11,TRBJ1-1,CASRDSTEAFF,TGTGCCAGCAGGGACAGCACTGAAGCTTTCTTT
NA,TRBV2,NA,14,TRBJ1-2,CASGAGVSNYGYTF,TGTGCCAGCGGGGCAGGAGTATCTAACTATGGCTACACCTTC
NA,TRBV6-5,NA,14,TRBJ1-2,CASRTTVGLYGYTF,TGTGCCAGCAGGACGACAGTGGGGCTCTATGGCTACACCTTC
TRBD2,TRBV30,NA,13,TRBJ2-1,CAWNSGGNNEQFF,TGTGCCTGGAACAGCGGGGGGAACAATGAGCAGTTCTTC
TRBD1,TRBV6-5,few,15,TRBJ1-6,CASSETGGHNSPLHF,TGTGCCAGCAGCGAGACAGGGGGTCACAATTCACCCCTCCACTTT
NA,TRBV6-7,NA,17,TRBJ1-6,CASSSLREEGYNSPLHF,TGTGCCAGCAGTTCCCTGAGGGAGGAAGGATATAATTCACCCCTCCACTTT
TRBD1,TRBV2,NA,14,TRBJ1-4,CASSEPGQGFGAVF,TGTGCCAGCAGTGAACCGGGACAGGGTTTCGGAGCGGTTTTT
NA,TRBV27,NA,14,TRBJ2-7,CASSLFRTSYEQYF,TGTGCCAGCAGTTTATTCCGAACTTCTTACGAGCAGTACTTC
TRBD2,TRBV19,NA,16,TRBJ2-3,CASSIGLAGVTDTQYF,TGTGCCAGTAGTATAGGGCTAGCGGGAGTCACAGATACGCAGTATTTT
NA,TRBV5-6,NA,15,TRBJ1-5,CASSVTGKSNQPQHF,TGTGCCAGCAGTGTGACAGGCAAAAGCAATCAGCCCCAGCATTTT
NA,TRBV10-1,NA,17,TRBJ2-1,CASSESKAGARHNEQFF,TGCGCCAGCAGTGAGTCGAAGGCGGGGGCCCGTCACAATGAGCAGTTCTTC
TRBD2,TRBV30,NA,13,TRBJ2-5,CAWTGGRLETQYF,TGTGCCTGGACGGGCGGGAGGTTGGAGACCCAGTACTTC
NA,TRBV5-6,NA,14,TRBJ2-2,CASSLQSYTGELFF,TGTGCCAGCAGCTTGCAGTCTTACACCGGGGAGCTGTTTTTT
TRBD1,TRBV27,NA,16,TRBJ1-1,CASRAWTGGVNTEAFF,TGTGCCAGCAGAGCTTGGACAGGGGGTGTGAACACTGAAGCTTTCTTT
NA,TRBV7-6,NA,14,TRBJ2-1,CASSLEPLAHEQFF,TGTGCCAGCAGCTTAGAACCCCTAGCTCATGAGCAGTTCTTC
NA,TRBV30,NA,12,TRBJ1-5,CAWSWGDQPQHF,TGTGCCTGGAGTTGGGGCGATCAGCCCCAGCATTTT
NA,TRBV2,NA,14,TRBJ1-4,CASSGQGSFEKLFF,TGTGCCAGCAGTGGTCAGGGCTCTTTTGAAAAACTGTTTTTT
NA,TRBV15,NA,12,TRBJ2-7,CATSPTGYEQYF,TGTGCCACCAGCCCTACCGGTTACGAGCAGTACTTC